The rows below give T cell receptor beta chains drawn from one sample of a study of human T cells and chemical hapten exposure. TCRdb re-called the RACE reads with MiXCR, one entry per CDR3 protein. Among some 360,000 distinct CDR3 sequences listed, less than 6.5% were seen once. Sequenced here: whole blood, sampled in connection with sensitization to the hapten diphenylcyclopropenone (DPC). Every receptor here comes from a woman aged 45 to 65 with alopecia areata. Some clones in this sample may be carry-over from other donors' samples. Each CDR3 is given with its conserved first and last residue. D genes are given only for firm matches. Size tells how often a clone was seen (once, few, many) or the class of an expanded clone, and some rows leave it out.

d_call j_call v_call clone_size cdr3_nt cdr3_aa
- TRBJ1-2 TRBV12-3/TRBV12-4 many TGTGCCAGCAGAAGTACAGGCGTTATTGCCTATGGCTACACCTTC CASRSTGVIAYGYTF
- TRBJ2-1 TRBV6-6 - TGTGCCAGCAGCCAAGGGTGGGGATCCGATGAGCAGTTCTTC CASSQGWGSDEQFF
- TRBJ2-1 TRBV2 - TGTGCCAGCGAGGAGCAGACCTACAATGAGCAGTTCTTC CASEEQTYNEQFF
- TRBJ1-2 TRBV29-1 - TGCAGCGTTGGACAGCGGGGGGCTAACTATGGCTACACCTTC CSVGQRGANYGYTF
TRBD1 TRBJ1-2 TRBV18 few TGTGCCAGCTCATTACCGGGACAGGGGCGCTATGGCTACACCTTC CASSLPGQGRYGYTF
- TRBJ2-4 TRBV27 many TGTGCCAGCAGTTTATCAGGCGGAGCCAAAAACATTCAGTACTTC CASSLSGGAKNIQYF
TRBD1 TRBJ2-3 TRBV7-8 many TGTGCCAGCAGCTCCCTGACAGGGGCCACAGATACGCAGTATTTT CASSSLTGATDTQYF
- TRBJ1-1 TRBV6-2/TRBV6-3 few TGTGCCAGCGGGGCCCAAGCTTTCTTT CASGAQAFF
- TRBJ1-1 TRBV20-1 few TGCAGTGCTCTACTGAACACTGAAGCTTTCTTT CSALLNTEAFF
TRBD1 TRBJ1-3 TRBV27 - TGTGCCAGCGGGGACAGGGTCTCAGGAAACACCATATATTTT CASGDRVSGNTIYF
- TRBJ2-3 TRBV15 - TGTGCCACCAGCAGAGGAGGGTCAAGCGATACGCAGTATTTT CATSRGGSSDTQYF
- TRBJ1-4 TRBV7-8 - TGTGCCAGCAGCTTAGCAGGAGTCCGGGACACATCTAATGAAAAACTGTTTTTT CASSLAGVRDTSNEKLFF
- TRBJ1-4 TRBV6-1 few TGTGCCGGATCCGGTGGGGTTGGGGCAACTAATGAAAAACTGTTTTTT CAGSGGVGATNEKLFF
- TRBJ2-3 TRBV7-2 many TGTGCCAGCAGCCCAAGACAGGCTACGCAGTATTTT CASSPRQATQYF
TRBD1 TRBJ2-5 TRBV9 few TGTGCCAGCAGCGCCGGGGACAGGGATGGAGGGGAGACCCAGTACTTC CASSAGDRDGGETQYF